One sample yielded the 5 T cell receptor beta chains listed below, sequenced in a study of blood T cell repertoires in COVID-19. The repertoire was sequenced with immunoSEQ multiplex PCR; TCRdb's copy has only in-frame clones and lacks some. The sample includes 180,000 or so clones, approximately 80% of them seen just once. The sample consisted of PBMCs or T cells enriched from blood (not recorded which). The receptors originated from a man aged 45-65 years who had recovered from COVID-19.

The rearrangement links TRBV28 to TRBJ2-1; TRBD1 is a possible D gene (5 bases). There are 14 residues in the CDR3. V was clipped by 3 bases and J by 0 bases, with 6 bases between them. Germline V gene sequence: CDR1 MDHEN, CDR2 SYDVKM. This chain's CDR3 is CASSFRDSYNEQFF. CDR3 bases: TGTGCCAGCAGTTTCAGGGACTCCTACAATGAGCAGTTCTTC. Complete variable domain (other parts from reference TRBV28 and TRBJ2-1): DVKVTQSSRYLVKRTGEKVFLECVQDMDHENMFWYRQDPGLGLRLIYFSYDVKMKEKGDIPEGYSVSREKKERFSLILESASTNQTSMYLCASSFRDSYNEQFFGPGTRLTVL.

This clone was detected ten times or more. The CDR3 bases are TGCGCCAGCAGCTTGGAGTTAGCGGCCTACAATGAGCAGTTCTTC. Translating it yields CASSLELAAYNEQFF. The chain links TRBV5-1 to TRBJ2-1; tentative D call: TRBD2 (6 bases). This CDR3 contains 15 residues. The germline V gene encodes CDR1 SGHRS and CDR2 YFSETQ. V gave up 0 bases and J gave up 2 bases, with 9 bases separating them.

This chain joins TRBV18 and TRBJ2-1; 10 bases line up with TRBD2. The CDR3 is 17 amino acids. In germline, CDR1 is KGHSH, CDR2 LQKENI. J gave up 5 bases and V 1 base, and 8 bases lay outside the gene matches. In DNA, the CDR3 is TGTGCCAGCTCACCACTGAGCGGGGGGGCCTTGAACAATGAGCAGTTCTTC. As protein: CASSPLSGGALNNEQFF.

In DNA form, the CDR3 reads TGTGCCAGCATGGAGCGGTTCACAGATACGCAGTATTTT. Translation gives CASMERFTDTQYF. The gene calls are TRBV25-1 and TRBJ2-3, with a tentative D call TRBD2 (5 bases). The V and J ends lost 7 bases and 2 bases respectively, with 10 bases between them. Per the germline V gene, CDR1 is MGHDK and CDR2 is SYGVNS. The CDR3 is 13 amino acids.

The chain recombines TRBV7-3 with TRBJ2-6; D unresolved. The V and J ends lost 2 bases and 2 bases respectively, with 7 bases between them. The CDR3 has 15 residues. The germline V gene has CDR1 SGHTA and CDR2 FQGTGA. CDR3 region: CASSLEAAGANVLTF. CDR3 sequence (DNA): TGTGCCAGCAGCTTAGAGGCAGCTGGGGCCAACGTCCTGACTTTC.